This T cell receptor (beta chain) was identified during a study of cytomegalovirus exposure and HLA in healthy donors. The wider study: Around 80 million unique TCR sequences came from HLA-typed donors in an early release. General study results and limits: As a later analysis showed, a missense DCLRE1C variant was linked to trimming of TCR beta V- and J-genes.

The germline V gene has CDR1 SNHLY and CDR2 FYNNEI. This CDR3 contains 18 residues. Unmatched junction bases numbered 6, after V lost 3 bases and J lost 2 bases. PCR employed 60 Vbeta and 13 Jbeta primers. TCRdb's table, derived via immunoSEQ multiplex PCR, lists solely in-frame clones and lacks some. The sample carries roughly 130,000 clones, roughly 74% recorded once. With regard to this clone: Its antigen is not identified.

The specimen sequenced was PBMCs. The clonotype originates from a man aged 35 to 55 in good health and CMV-seropositive. This chain links TRBV2 with TRBJ2-2; 13 nucleotides match TRBD2. The CDR3 reads CASSDVGTSGANTGELFF. In nucleotides, the CDR3 is TGTGCCAGCAGTGATGTAGGGACTAGCGGGGCAAACACCGGGGAGCTGTTTTTT. Full variable domain (remainder filled in from reference TRBV2 and TRBJ2-2): EPEVTQTPSHQVTQMGQEVILRCVPISNHLYFYWYRQILGQKVEFLVSFYNNEISEKSEIFDDQFSVERPDGSNFTLKIRSTKLEDSAMYFCASSDVGTSGANTGELFFGEGSRLTVL.